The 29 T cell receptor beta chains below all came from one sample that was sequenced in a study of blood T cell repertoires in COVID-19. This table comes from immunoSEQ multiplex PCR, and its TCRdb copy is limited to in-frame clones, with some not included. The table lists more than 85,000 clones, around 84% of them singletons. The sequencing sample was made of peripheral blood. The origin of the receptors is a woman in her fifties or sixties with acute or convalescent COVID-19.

CDR3 region: CASSLVRGGYTF. The CDR3 DNA reads TGTGCCAGCAGTTTAGTCCGGGGGGGCTACACCTTC. The V call is TRBV28, the J call TRBJ1-2, with TRBD1 as a possible D gene (5 bases). Germline CDR1 is MDHEN and CDR2 is SYDVKM. The CDR3 contains 12 residues. Trimming took 2 bases from V and 8 from J, leaving 9 bases between them.

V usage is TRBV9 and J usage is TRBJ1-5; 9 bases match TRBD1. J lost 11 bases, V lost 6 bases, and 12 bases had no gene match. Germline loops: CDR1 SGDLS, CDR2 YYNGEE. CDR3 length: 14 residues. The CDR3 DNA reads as TGTGCCAGCACAGTCGTTAGGGACAGGGACGCCCAGCATTTT. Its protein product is CASTVVRDRDAQHF.

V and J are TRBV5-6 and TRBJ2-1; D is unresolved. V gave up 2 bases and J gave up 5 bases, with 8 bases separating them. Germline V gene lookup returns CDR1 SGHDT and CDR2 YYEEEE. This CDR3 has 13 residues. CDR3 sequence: CASSFSPHNEQFF. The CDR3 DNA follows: TGTGCCAGCAGCTTTAGCCCCCACAATGAGCAGTTCTTC.

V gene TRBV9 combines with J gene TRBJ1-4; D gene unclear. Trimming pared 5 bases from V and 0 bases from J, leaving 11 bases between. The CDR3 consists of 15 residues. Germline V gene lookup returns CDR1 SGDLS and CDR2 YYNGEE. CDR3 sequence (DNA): TGTGCCAGCAGTGAAAAAAGAGCAACTAATGAAAAACTGTTTTTT. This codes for CASSEKRATNEKLFF.

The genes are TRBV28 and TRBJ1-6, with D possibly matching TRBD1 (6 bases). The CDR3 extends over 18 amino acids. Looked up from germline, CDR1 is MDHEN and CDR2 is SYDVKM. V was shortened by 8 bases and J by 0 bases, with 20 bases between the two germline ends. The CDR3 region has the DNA TGTGCCAGCGTGAATGACAGGCCATTTAGCTCCTATAATTCACCCCTCCACTTT. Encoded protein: CASVNDRPFSSYNSPLHF. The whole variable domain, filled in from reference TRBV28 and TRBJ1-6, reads DVKVTQSSRYLVKRTGEKVFLECVQDMDHENMFWYRQDPGLGLRLIYFSYDVKMKEKGDIPEGYSVSREKKERFSLILESASTNQTSMYLCASVNDRPFSSYNSPLHFGNGTRLTVT.

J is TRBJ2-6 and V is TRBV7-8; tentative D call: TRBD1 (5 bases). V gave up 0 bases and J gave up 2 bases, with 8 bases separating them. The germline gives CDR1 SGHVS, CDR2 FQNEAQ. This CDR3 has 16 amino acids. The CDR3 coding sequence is TGTGCCAGCAGCTTAGCATCCAGGGCTGGGGCCAACGTCCTGACTTTC. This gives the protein CASSLASRAGANVLTF.

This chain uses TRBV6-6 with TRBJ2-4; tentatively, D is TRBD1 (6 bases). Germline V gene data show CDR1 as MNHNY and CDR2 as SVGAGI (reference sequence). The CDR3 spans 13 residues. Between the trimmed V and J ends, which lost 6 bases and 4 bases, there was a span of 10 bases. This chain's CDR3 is CASREQGKNIQYF. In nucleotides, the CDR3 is TGTGCCAGCAGGGAGCAGGGGAAAAACATTCAGTACTTC.

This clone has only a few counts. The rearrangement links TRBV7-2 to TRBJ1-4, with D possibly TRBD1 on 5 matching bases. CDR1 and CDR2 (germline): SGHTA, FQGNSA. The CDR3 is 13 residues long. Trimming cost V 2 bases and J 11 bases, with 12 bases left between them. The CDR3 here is CASSLYGRQKLFF. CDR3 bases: TGTGCCAGCAGCTTATATGGTAGACAGAAACTGTTTTTT.

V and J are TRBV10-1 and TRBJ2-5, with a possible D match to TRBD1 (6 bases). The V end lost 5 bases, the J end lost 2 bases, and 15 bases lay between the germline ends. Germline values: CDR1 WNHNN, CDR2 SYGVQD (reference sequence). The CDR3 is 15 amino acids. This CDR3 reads CASSRSRGRQETQYF. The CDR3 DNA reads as TGCGCCAGCAGTAGGTCCAGGGGAAGACAAGAGACCCAGTACTTC.

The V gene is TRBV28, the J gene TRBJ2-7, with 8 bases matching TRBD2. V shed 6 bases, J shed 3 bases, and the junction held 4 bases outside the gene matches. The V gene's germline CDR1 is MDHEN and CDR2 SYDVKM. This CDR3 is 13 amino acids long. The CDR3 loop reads CASSKAGVYEQYF. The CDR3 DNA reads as TGTGCCAGCAGCAAAGCGGGGGTCTACGAGCAGTACTTC. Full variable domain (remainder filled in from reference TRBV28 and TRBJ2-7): DVKVTQSSRYLVKRTGEKVFLECVQDMDHENMFWYRQDPGLGLRLIYFSYDVKMKEKGDIPEGYSVSREKKERFSLILESASTNQTSMYLCASSKAGVYEQYFGPGTRLTVT.

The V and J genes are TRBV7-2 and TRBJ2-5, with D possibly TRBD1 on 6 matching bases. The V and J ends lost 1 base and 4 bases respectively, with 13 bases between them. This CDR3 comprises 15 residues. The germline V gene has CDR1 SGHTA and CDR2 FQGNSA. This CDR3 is CASSLVVGQRETQYF. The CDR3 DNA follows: TGTGCCAGCAGCTTAGTTGTTGGACAGAGAGAGACCCAGTACTTC.

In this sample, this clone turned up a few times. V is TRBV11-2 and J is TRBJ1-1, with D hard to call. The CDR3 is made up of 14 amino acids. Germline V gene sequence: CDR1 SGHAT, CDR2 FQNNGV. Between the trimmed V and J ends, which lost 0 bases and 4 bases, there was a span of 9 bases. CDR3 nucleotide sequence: TGTGCCAGCAGCTTAGACCCGACGGGCACTGAAGCTTTCTTT. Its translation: CASSLDPTGTEAFF.

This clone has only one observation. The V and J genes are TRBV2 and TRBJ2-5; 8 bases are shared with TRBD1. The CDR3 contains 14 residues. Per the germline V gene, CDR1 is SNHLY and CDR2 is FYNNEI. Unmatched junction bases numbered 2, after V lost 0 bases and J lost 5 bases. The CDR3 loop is CASSEARDRETQYF. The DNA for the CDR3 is TGTGCCAGCAGTGAAGCGCGGGACAGGGAGACCCAGTACTTC.

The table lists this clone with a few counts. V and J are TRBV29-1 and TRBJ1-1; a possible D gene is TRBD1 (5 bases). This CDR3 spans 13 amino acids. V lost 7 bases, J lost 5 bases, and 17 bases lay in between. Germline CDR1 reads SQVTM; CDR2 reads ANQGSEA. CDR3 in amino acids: CSAADTGRTEAFF. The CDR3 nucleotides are TGCAGCGCCGCGGACACTGGGAGGACTGAAGCTTTCTTT.

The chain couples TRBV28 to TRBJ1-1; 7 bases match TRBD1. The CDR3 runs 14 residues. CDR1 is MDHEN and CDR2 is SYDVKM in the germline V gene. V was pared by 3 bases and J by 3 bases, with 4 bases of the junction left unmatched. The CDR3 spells CASSFRGRDTEAFF. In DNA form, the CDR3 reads TGTGCCAGCAGTTTTAGGGGGCGAGACACTGAAGCTTTCTTT.

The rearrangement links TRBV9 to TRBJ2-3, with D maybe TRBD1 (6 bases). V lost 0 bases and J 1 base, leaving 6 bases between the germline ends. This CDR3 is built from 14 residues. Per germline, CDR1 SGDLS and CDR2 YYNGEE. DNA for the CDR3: TGTGCCAGCAGCGTAGAGGGGGGCACAGATACGCAGTATTTT. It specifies CASSVEGGTDTQYF.

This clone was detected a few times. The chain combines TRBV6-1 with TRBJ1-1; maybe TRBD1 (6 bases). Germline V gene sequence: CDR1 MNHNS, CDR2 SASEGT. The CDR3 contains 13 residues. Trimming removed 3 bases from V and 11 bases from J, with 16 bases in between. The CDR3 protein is CASSESGRGDAFF. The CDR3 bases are TGTGCCAGCAGTGAGAGTGGCAGGGGAGATGCTTTCTTT.

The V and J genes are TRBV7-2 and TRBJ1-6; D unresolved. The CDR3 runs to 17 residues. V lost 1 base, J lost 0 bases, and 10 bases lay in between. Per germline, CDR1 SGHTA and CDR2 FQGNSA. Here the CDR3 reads CASSLVVPSSYNSPLHF. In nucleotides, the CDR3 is TGTGCCAGCAGCTTAGTCGTACCCAGCTCCTATAATTCACCCCTCCACTTT.

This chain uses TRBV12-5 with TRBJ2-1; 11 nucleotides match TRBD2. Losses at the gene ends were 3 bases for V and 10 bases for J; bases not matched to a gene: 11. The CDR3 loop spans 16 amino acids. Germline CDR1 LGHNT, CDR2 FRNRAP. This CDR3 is CASGLELAGDPREQFF. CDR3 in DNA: TGTGCTAGTGGTTTAGAACTAGCGGGGGACCCTAGGGAGCAGTTCTTC. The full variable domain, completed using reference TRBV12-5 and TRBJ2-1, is DARVTQTPRHKVTEMGQEVTMRCQPILGHNTVFWYRQTMMQGLELLAYFRNRAPLDDSGMPKDRFSAEMPDATLATLKIQPSEPRDSAVYFCASGLELAGDPREQFFGPGTRLTVL.

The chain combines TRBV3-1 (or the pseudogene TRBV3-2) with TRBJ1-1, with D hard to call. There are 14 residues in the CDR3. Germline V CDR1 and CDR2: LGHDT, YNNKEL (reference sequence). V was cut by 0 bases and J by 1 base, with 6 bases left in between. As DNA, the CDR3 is TGTGCCAGCAGCCAAGACCAGTGGAACACTGAAGCTTTCTTT. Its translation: CASSQDQWNTEAFF.

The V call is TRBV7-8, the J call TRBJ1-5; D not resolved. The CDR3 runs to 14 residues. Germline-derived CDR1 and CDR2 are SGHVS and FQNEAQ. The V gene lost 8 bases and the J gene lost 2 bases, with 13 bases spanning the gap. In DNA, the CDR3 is TGTGCCAGCGCAAGTAGGGAGGGCAATCAGCCCCAGCATTTT. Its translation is CASASREGNQPQHF.

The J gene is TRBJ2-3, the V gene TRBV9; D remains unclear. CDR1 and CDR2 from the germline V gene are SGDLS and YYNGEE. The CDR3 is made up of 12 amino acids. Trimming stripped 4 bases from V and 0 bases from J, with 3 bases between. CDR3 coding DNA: TGTGCCAGCAGCATAAGCACAGATACGCAGTATTTT. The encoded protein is CASSISTDTQYF.

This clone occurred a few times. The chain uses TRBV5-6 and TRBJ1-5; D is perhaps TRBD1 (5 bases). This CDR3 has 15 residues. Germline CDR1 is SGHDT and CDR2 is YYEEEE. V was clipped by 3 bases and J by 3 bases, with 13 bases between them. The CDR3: CASSYLGQANQPQHF. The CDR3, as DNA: TGTGCCAGCAGCTATCTAGGACAAGCCAATCAGCCCCAGCATTTT.

The CDR3 DNA follows: TGTGCCAGCAGCTCCCGGGACAGCCAAGAGACCCAGTACTTC. Residues: CASSSRDSQETQYF. This chain uses TRBV11-3 with TRBJ2-5; TRBD1 aligns across 7 bases. The CDR3 has 14 residues. The germline gives CDR1 SGHNT, CDR2 YENEEA. V was pared by 4 bases and J by 1 base, with 3 bases of the junction left unmatched.

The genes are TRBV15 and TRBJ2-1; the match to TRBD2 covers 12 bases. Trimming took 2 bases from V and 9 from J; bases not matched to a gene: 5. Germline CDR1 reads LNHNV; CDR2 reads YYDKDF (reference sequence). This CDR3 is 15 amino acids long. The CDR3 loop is CATSRTSGGNSEQFF. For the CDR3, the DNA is TGTGCCACCAGCAGAACTAGCGGGGGGAACAGTGAGCAGTTCTTC.

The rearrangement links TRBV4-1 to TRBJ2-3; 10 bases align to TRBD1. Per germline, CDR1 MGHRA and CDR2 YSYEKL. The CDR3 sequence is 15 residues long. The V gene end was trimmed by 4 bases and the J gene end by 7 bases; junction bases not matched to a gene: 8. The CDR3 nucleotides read TGCGCCAGCAGCCCCCCCGGACAGGGGGGAAATACGCAGTATTTT. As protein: CASSPPGQGGNTQYF.

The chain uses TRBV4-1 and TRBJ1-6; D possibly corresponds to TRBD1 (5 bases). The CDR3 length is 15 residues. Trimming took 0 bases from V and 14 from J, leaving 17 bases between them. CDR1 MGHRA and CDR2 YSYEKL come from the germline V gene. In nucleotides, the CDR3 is TGCGCCAGCAGCCAAGAGCAGCAGGGTAAAGGCACCCTCCACTTT. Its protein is CASSQEQQGKGTLHF.

The CDR3, as DNA: TGTGCCAGCAGCCCTGATTATCCCGGTCAGCCCCAGCATTTT. Its translation is CASSPDYPGQPQHF. The chain carries TRBV2 and TRBJ1-5, with D hard to call. The CDR3 has 14 amino acids. Germline V lookup: CDR1 SNHLY, CDR2 FYNNEI. The ends were cut back, 6 bases at V and 6 bases at J, with 15 bases in the middle.

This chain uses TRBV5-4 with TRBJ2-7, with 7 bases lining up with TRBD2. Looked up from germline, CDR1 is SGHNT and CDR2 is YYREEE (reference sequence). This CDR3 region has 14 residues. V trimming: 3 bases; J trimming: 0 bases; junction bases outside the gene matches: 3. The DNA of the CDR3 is TGTGCCAGCAGCTCGCGCGGGAGCTCCTACGAGCAGTACTTC. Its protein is CASSSRGSSYEQYF.